This T cell receptor beta chain was recovered during a study of OX40 agonist ivuxolimab in advanced cancers. This CDR3 spans 13 amino acids. V lost 6 bases and J lost 11, with 16 bases in between. Germline V CDR1 and CDR2: KGHSH, LQKENI. Study-wide results and caveats: The specificity for antigen of the expanded peripheral T cells was not determined.

Of note for this clone: The antigen remains undetermined.

Repertoires were generated with immunoSEQ multiplex PCR, while TCRdb's copy carries only in-frame clones and drops some. The sample holds 65,000 to 95,000 clones, about 84% seen once. Sequenced material: CD4+ or CD8+ T cells sorted from blood, taken in a trial of the OX40 agonist ivuxolimab. The origin of this receptor is an adult with an advanced solid tumor such as melanoma, head and neck, liver or kidney cancer. This chain joins TRBV18 and TRBJ1-4; D is perhaps TRBD1 (5 bases). The CDR3 spells CASSKGLEGKLFF. The CDR3 nucleotides are TGTGCCAGCTCGAAGGGGCTAGAGGGGAAACTGTTTTTT.